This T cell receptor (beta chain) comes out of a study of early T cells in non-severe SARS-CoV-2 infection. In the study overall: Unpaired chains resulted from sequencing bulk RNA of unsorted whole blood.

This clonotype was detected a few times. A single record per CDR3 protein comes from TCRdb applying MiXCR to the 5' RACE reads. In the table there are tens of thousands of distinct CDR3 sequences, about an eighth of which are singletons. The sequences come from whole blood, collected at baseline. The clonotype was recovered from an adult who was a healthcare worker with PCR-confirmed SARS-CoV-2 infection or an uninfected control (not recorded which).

CDR3 residues: CASSLAGTGVEQYF. The DNA for the CDR3 is TGTGCCAGCAGCTTAGCCGGGACAGGGGTCGAGCAGTACTTC. The V gene is TRBV11-2, the J gene TRBJ2-7; TRBD1 matches 10 bases. The V and J ends lost 1 base and 6 bases, in that order; junction bases with no gene match: 3. There are 14 residues in the CDR3. The germline V gene encodes CDR1 SGHAT and CDR2 FQNNGV.